This T cell receptor beta chain was sequenced in a study of blood T cells in healthy people across ages. Study-wide results and limits: Among long-lived donors, naive CD4+ cells were more numerous and diversity higher than in aged donors. Unsorted PBMC material precluded a definitive naive versus antigen-experienced comparison.

The donors, healthy Caucasians from Russia, were aged roughly 6 to 95. Comments on this clonotype: Its antigen is still unknown. One end of the junction does not line up with germline, which may come from a read error.

Alongside a J-beta primer mix, a sample-barcoded 5' primer served in a second PCR lasting about 7 to 11 cycles. TCRdb reprocessed the 5' RACE reads via MiXCR and lists one record per CDR3 protein. This table holds almost 300,000 distinct CDR3 sequences, about 25% found once. The sequenced sample was blood. The TCR comes from a woman aged 70-85 years in good health.

The CDR3 sequence: CASSYSMSQTQCF. The CDR3 coding sequence is TGTGCCAGCAGTTACTCAATGTCTCAGACCCAGTGCTTC. The chain is built from TRBV6-5 and TRBJ2-5; D unclear. Germline V gene data show CDR1 as MNHEY and CDR2 as SVGAGI. This CDR3 comprises 13 residues.